This T cell receptor beta chain was sequenced during a study of blood T cell repertoires in COVID-19. Study details: COVID-19 samples from acute and convalescent phases originated in the United States, Italy and Spain.

Participants, about 18 to 90 years old, spanned about two dozen US areas. Here immunoSEQ multiplex PCR was the method, and the copy in TCRdb shows in-frame clones only, minus some. There are some 300,000 clones in the sample; 90% occur only once, and 3.5% to 5% lies in the top ten. V lost 2 bases, J lost 2 bases, and 5 bases stayed unmatched. In germline, CDR1 is SGHTA, CDR2 FQGTGA. The CDR3 runs 15 residues. The specimen sequenced was PBMCs or T cells enriched from blood (not recorded which). The V and J genes are TRBV7-3 and TRBJ1-2, with TRBD1 identical over 7 bases. The origin of this receptor is a woman aged 18-30 years with acute COVID-19. The CDR3 bases are TGTGCCAGCAGCTTAGGGGACAGTGACAACTATGGCTACACCTTC. Residues: CASSLGDSDNYGYTF.